The 27 T cell receptor beta chains reported below all come from one sample, sequenced in a study of cytomegalovirus exposure and HLA in healthy donors. This PCR relied on a set of 60 Vbeta primers and 13 Jbeta primers. The method was immunoSEQ multiplex PCR; TCRdb's version includes in-frame clones alone and lacks a portion of them. Among about 150,000 clones listed, 65% to 85% were seen once. Sequencing was done on a sample of PBMCs. Every receptor here comes from a woman aged 45-65 years in good health and CMV-seropositive.

Only one count was recorded for this clone. The chain couples TRBV7-3 to TRBJ2-1, with a tentative D call TRBD2 (6 bases). V lost 0 bases and J 2 bases, leaving 14 bases between the germline ends. Germline V gene lookup returns CDR1 SGHTA and CDR2 FQGTGA. This CDR3 region has 17 residues. The CDR3 coding sequence is TGTGCCAGCAGCTTAACCGGTGGAGGGCTTACCTACAATGAGCAGTTCTTC. Translation gives CASSLTGGGLTYNEQFF.

The chain is built from TRBV4-2 and TRBJ2-1, with a tentative D call TRBD1 (6 bases). The CDR3 has 18 amino acids. Trimming took off 4 bases at V and 9 bases at J, with 28 bases between the two ends. Germline V lookup: CDR1 LGHNA, CDR2 YNFKEQ. In nucleotides, the CDR3 is TGTGCCAGCAGCCTCAAAGCCTTAGGGCCACAGACAGGTGGTGAGCAGTTCTTC. The encoded protein is CASSLKALGPQTGGEQFF.

The chain has TRBV20-1 and TRBJ2-1; D not certain. Germline CDR1 DFQATT, CDR2 SNEGSKA (reference sequence). V lost 8 bases and J 7 bases, leaving 3 bases between the germline ends. The CDR3 consists of 8 residues. CDR3 sequence reads: CSPNEQFF. The CDR3 region has the DNA TGCAGTCCTAATGAGCAGTTCTTC.

J is TRBJ2-2 and V is TRBV9; TRBD1 agrees at 7 bases. Per the germline V gene, CDR1 is SGDLS and CDR2 is YYNGEE. The CDR3 has 15 amino acids. Trimming took 4 bases from V and 3 from J; bases not matched to a gene: 6. The CDR3 reads CASSNRGFDTGELFF. CDR3 bases: TGTGCCAGCAGCAACAGGGGATTCGACACCGGGGAGCTGTTTTTT.

The rearrangement joins TRBV19 to TRBJ2-1; 7 nucleotides match TRBD1. The ends lost 4 bases at V and 8 bases at J; junction bases unmatched: 11. The CDR3 has 15 amino acids. The V gene's germline CDR1 is LNHDA and CDR2 SQIVND (reference sequence). The CDR3 nucleotides are TGTGCCAGTAGTAAAGGGTCGACAGGGAAGTATGAGCAGTTCTTC. Translated, it gives CASSKGSTGKYEQFF.

This chain uses TRBV5-4 with TRBJ1-5; D is perhaps TRBD1 (6 bases). CDR3 length: 13 residues. Germline V gene sequence: CDR1 SGHNT, CDR2 YYREEE (reference sequence). Trimming removed 4 bases at V and 5 bases at J, with 10 bases between. The CDR3 sequence is CASSGGGDQPQHF. DNA of the CDR3: TGTGCCAGCAGCGGGGGGGGCGATCAGCCCCAGCATTTT.

V usage is TRBV12-5 and J usage is TRBJ1-1; no clear D. The germline CDR1 and CDR2 sequences are LGHNT and FRNRAP. V was shortened by 9 bases and J by 6 bases, with 11 bases between the two germline ends. This CDR3 spans 11 amino acids. The CDR3 is CASPRDSEAFF. In DNA, the CDR3 is TGTGCTAGCCCGCGGGATTCTGAAGCTTTCTTT.

The chain recombines TRBV7-2 with TRBJ1-6; no clear D. The CDR3 runs 16 residues. Germline V CDR1 and CDR2: SGHTA, FQGNSA. The ends were cut back, 0 bases at V and 4 bases at J, with 10 bases in the middle. CDR3: CASSLAHGRYNSPLHF. The DNA for the CDR3 is TGTGCCAGCAGCTTAGCGCACGGCAGGTATAATTCACCCCTCCACTTT.

This chain uses TRBV27 with TRBJ1-5; the D is unclear. Trimming removed 4 bases at V and 7 bases at J, with 17 bases between. This CDR3 spans 15 amino acids. Germline V gene data show CDR1 as MNHEY and CDR2 as SMNVEV (reference sequence). The CDR3: CASSSLGRSGQPQHF. The CDR3 nucleotides are TGTGCCAGCAGTTCCCTCGGCAGGTCCGGCCAGCCCCAGCATTTT.

V and J are TRBV5-1 and TRBJ2-5, with TRBD1 identical over 7 bases. The V segment lost 0 bases and the J segment 1 base; nucleotides outside the gene matches: 6. Per the germline V gene, CDR1 is SGHRS and CDR2 is YFSETQ. This CDR3 is 16 amino acids long. CDR3 sequence: CASSLVGQPSQETQYF. For the CDR3, the DNA is TGCGCCAGCAGCTTGGTGGGACAGCCTAGCCAAGAGACCCAGTACTTC.

The chain recombines TRBV19 with TRBJ2-5, with D perhaps TRBD1 (6 bases). V was shortened by 3 bases and J by 7 bases, with 24 bases between the two germline ends. The CDR3 is 17 amino acids. Germline V gene data show CDR1 as LNHDA and CDR2 as SQIVND (reference sequence). The DNA of the CDR3 is TGTGCCAGTAGTATGCGGCCACAGGGCGGGCCAGAGCGGACCCAGTACTTC. It encodes CASSMRPQGGPERTQYF.

The chain links TRBV6-5 to TRBJ2-7; D unresolved. The V gene lost 0 bases and the J gene lost 6 bases, with 6 bases spanning the gap. Looked up from germline, CDR1 is MNHEY and CDR2 is SVGAGI. The CDR3 is 12 amino acids. The CDR3 DNA follows: TGTGCCAGCAGTTACTCGGGCCGCGAGCAGTACTTC. Translated: CASSYSGREQYF.

V gene TRBV28 combines with J gene TRBJ2-7, with 7 nucleotides matching TRBD2. V was pared by 6 bases and J by 4 bases, with 9 bases of the junction left unmatched. This CDR3 spans 14 amino acids. From germline, CDR1 is MDHEN and CDR2 SYDVKM. The CDR3 spells CASSVLGRKYEQYF. The CDR3 region has the DNA TGTGCCAGCAGCGTGCTCGGGAGGAAGTACGAGCAGTACTTC.

The V gene is TRBV7-2, the J gene TRBJ2-3, with TRBD1 matching over 11 bases. The germline V gene encodes CDR1 SGHTA and CDR2 FQGNSA. V was pared by 6 bases and J by 4 bases, with 3 bases of the junction left unmatched. CDR3 size: 14 residues. Here the CDR3 reads CASRRDRGADTQYF. The DNA of the CDR3 is TGTGCCAGCAGAAGGGACAGGGGGGCAGATACGCAGTATTTT.

CDR3 bases: TGTGCCAGCAGTTTATTTCCGGGGACAACTAATGAAAAACTGTTTTTT. It encodes CASSLFPGTTNEKLFF. The rearrangement links TRBV27 to TRBJ1-4; D call uncertain. CDR3 size: 16 residues. Germline CDR1 and CDR2: MNHEY and SMNVEV (reference sequence). Between the trimmed V and J ends, which lost 1 base and 0 bases, there was a span of 9 bases.

The chain joins TRBV23-1 to TRBJ1-1; D is unresolved. TRBV23-1 is classed as an ORF, of uncertain function. CDR3 length: 13 amino acids. V lost 8 bases and J lost 7, with 17 bases in between. CDR3 sequence (DNA): TGCGCCAGCCCCTACCAGCCGACACGTGAAGCTTTCTTT. It yields the protein CASPYQPTREAFF.

The CDR3 region is CASNDPSGDAKNIQYF. DNA of the CDR3: TGCGCCAGCAATGACCCTAGCGGGGATGCCAAAAACATTCAGTACTTC. The rearrangement uses TRBV5-1 and TRBJ2-4; 9 bases agree with TRBD2. The germline CDR1 and CDR2 sequences are SGHRS and YFSETQ. V lost 6 bases and J lost 1; bases outside the gene matches: 8. This CDR3 spans 16 amino acids.

In the case of this clone: A read error is likely, as this CDR3 ends without the conserved phenylalanine or tryptophan. This rearrangement joins TRBV27 to TRBJ1-2; D remains ambiguous. Trimming took off 4 bases at V and 7 bases at J, with 16 bases between the two ends. The germline V gene has CDR1 MNHEY and CDR2 SMNVEV (reference sequence). This CDR3 is 14 amino acids long. This chain's CDR3 is CASSYARQASGYTL. The CDR3, as DNA: TGTGCCAGCAGTTATGCTCGGCAGGCCTCTGGCTACACCCTC.

Concerning this clone itself: The same CDR3 is also encoded by other DNA sequences in this sample. The chain couples TRBV4-3 to TRBJ1-1, with D possibly being TRBD1 (5 bases). The CDR3 loop spans 14 amino acids. Germline assignment: CDR1 LGHNA and CDR2 YSLEER. Trimming cost V 4 bases and J 3 bases, with 12 bases left between them. The CDR3 DNA sequence: TGCGCCAGCAGCCGCCTCGGGGGGGACACTGAAGCTTTCTTT. It codes for CASSRLGGDTEAFF.

The V and J genes are TRBV7-2 and TRBJ2-3; maybe TRBD2 (5 bases). The germline V gene encodes CDR1 SGHTA and CDR2 FQGNSA. This CDR3 spans 15 amino acids. The ends were cut back, 1 base at V and 0 bases at J, with 8 bases in the middle. The DNA for the CDR3 is TGTGCCAGCAGCTTAGTACTAGGAAGCACAGATACGCAGTATTTT. Translated: CASSLVLGSTDTQYF.

This chain uses TRBV28 with TRBJ1-3; 8 positions agree with TRBD1. V lost 5 bases and J lost 9; bases outside the gene matches: 9. The CDR3 is 14 amino acids. Germline CDR1 is MDHEN and CDR2 is SYDVKM. The CDR3 loop reads CASSEGQGKSTIYF. The CDR3 nucleotides are TGTGCCAGCAGTGAAGGACAGGGCAAAAGCACCATATATTTT.

The chain is built from TRBV30 and TRBJ1-1; possibly TRBD1 for D (6 bases). V was clipped by 5 bases and J by 10 bases, with 14 bases between them. This CDR3 comprises 11 residues. Germline lookup yields CDR1 GTSNPN and CDR2 SVGIG (reference sequence). This chain's CDR3 is CAWGAGGRAFF. The DNA for the CDR3 is TGTGCCTGGGGGGCGGGGGGCAGAGCTTTCTTT.

The chain links TRBV5-1 to TRBJ2-5, with D possibly TRBD2 on 6 matching bases. The V gene's germline CDR1 is SGHRS and CDR2 YFSETQ. The CDR3 totals 15 residues. V gave up 2 bases and J gave up 4 bases, with 15 bases separating them. The CDR3 is CASSFLGKGGETQYF. The CDR3, as DNA: TGCGCCAGCAGCTTCCTGGGGAAGGGAGGAGAGACCCAGTACTTC. Full variable domain (remainder filled in from reference TRBV5-1 and TRBJ2-5): KAGVTQTPRYLIKTRGQQVTLSCSPISGHRSVSWYQQTPGQGLQFLFEYFSETQRNKGNFPGRFSGRQFSNSRSEMNVSTLELGDSALYLCASSFLGKGGETQYFGPGTRLLVL.

The chain joins TRBV2 to TRBJ1-2, with a weak D call TRBD1 (5 bases). The CDR3 runs to 14 residues. Per germline, CDR1 SNHLY and CDR2 FYNNEI. Trimming removed 6 bases from V and 2 bases from J, with 13 bases in between. The CDR3 spells CASRFRDLNYGYTF. CDR3 in DNA: TGTGCCAGCAGGTTCCGGGACTTAAACTATGGCTACACCTTC. The entire variable domain, with the rest obtained from reference TRBV2 and TRBJ1-2, is as follows: EPEVTQTPSHQVTQMGQEVILRCVPISNHLYFYWYRQILGQKVEFLVSFYNNEISEKSEIFDDQFSVERPDGSNFTLKIRSTKLEDSAMYFCASRFRDLNYGYTFGSGTRLTVV.

The chain joins TRBV5-4 to TRBJ1-2; D uncertain. Trimming left V 1 base short and J 3 bases short, with 13 bases between. The CDR3 is made up of 15 amino acids. The germline CDR1 and CDR2 sequences are SGHNT and YYREEE (reference sequence). The CDR3 DNA reads TGTGCCAGCAGCTTGATGGGCAGTCAAGACTATGGCTACACCTTC. The encoded protein is CASSLMGSQDYGYTF.

The chain's CDR3 is CASSLPGQGYEQYF. The DNA of the CDR3 is TGTGCCAGCAGTCTACCGGGACAGGGCTACGAGCAGTACTTC. This chain uses TRBV27 with TRBJ2-7; TRBD1 matches 9 bases. The CDR3 consists of 14 residues. The V gene end was trimmed by 5 bases and the J gene end by 3 bases; junction bases not matched to a gene: 5. The germline CDR1 and CDR2 sequences are MNHEY and SMNVEV (reference sequence).

The chain couples TRBV5-6 to TRBJ2-7, with 7 nucleotides matching TRBD2. The germline V gene has CDR1 SGHDT and CDR2 YYEEEE. V was clipped by 1 base and J by 4 bases; unmatched bases: 8. The CDR3 runs to 15 residues. CDR3 bases: TGTGCCAGCAGCTTGAGCGGGACCAGAGAATACGAGCAGTACTTC. Protein product: CASSLSGTREYEQYF.